This TCR beta chain is drawn from a study of blood T cell repertoires in COVID-19. Study-wide background: Italy, Spain and the United States were the sources of the convalescent and acute COVID-19 samples. Sample material is recorded as cDNA or gDNA derived from T cells, B-cell-depleted T cells, or PBMCs.

This CDR3 has 13 amino acids. Per the germline V gene, CDR1 is MNHEY and CDR2 is SMNVEV (reference sequence). With 5 bases removed from V and 6 bases from J, the gap between germline ends came to 8 bases. In the original workflow: Amplifying reference gene primers gave estimates of nucleated cell counts. Sequenced by immunoSEQ multiplex PCR; TCRdb stores in-frame clones only, minus some. The DNA was the basis for D and trimming; V, J and clone size are from that table. Among 100,000 to 130,000 clones, about 90% were seen once, and the ten largest hold around 1.3%. The receptor was isolated from a woman aged 25-40 years with acute or convalescent COVID-19. The V call is TRBV27, the J call TRBJ1-6; D uncertain. Sequencing used peripheral blood. The CDR3 reads CASSPNFNSPLHF. The CDR3 DNA reads TGTGCCAGCAGTCCCAATTTTAATTCACCCCTCCACTTT.